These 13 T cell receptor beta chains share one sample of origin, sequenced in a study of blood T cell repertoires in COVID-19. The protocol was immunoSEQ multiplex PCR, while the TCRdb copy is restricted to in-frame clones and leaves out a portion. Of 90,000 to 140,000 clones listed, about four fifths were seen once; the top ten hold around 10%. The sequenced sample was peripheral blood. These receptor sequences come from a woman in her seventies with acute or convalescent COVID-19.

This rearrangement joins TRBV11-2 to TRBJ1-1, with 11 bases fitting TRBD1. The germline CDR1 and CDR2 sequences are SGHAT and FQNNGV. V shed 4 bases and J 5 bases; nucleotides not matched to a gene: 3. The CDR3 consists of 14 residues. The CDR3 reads CASSSGTGGTEAFF. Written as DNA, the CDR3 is TGTGCCAGCAGCTCAGGGACAGGGGGGACTGAAGCTTTCTTT.

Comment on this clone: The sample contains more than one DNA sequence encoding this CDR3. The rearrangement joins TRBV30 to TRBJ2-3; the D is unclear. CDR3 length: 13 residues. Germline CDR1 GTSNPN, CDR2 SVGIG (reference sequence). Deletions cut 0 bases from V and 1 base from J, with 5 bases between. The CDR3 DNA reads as TGTGCCTGGAGTGTACGGGGCACAGATACGCAGTATTTT. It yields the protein CAWSVRGTDTQYF.

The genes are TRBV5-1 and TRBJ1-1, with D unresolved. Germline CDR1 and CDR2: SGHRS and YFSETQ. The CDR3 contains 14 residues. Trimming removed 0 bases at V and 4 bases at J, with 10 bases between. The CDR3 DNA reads TGCGCCAGCAGCTTGGCCACGGGGTTCACTGAAGCTTTCTTT. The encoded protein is CASSLATGFTEAFF.

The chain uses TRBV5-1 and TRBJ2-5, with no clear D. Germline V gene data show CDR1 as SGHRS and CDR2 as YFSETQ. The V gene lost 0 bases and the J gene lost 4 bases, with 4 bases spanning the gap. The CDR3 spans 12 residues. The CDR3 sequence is CASSLEAETQYF. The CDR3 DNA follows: TGCGCCAGCAGCTTGGAAGCAGAGACCCAGTACTTC.

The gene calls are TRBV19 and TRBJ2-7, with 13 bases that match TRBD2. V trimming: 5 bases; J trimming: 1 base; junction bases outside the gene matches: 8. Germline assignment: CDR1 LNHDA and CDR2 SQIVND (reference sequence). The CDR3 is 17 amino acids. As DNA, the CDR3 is TGTGCCAGTAGTGCACAACTAGCGGGAGGGGGATCCTACGAGCAGTACTTC. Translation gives CASSAQLAGGGSYEQYF.

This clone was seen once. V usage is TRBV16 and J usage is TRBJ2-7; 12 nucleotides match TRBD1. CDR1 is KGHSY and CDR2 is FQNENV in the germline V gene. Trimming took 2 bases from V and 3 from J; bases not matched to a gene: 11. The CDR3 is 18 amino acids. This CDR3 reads CASSQRNLGDRGLYEQYF. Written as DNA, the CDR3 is TGTGCCAGCAGCCAAAGGAATTTGGGGGACAGGGGGCTCTACGAGCAGTACTTC.

CDR3 in amino acids: CASSPPAGAYNEQFF. The DNA of the CDR3 is TGTGCCAGCTCACCACCGGCGGGGGCATACAATGAGCAGTTCTTC. The rearrangement links TRBV18 to TRBJ2-1; a possible D gene is TRBD2 (7 bases). V lost 0 bases, J lost 4 bases, and 10 bases lay in between. From germline, CDR1 is KGHSH and CDR2 LQKENI. CDR3 size: 15 residues.

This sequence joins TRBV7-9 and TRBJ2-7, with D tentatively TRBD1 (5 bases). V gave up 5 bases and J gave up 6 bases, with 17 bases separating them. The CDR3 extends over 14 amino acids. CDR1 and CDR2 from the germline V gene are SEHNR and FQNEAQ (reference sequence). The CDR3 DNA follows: TGTGCCAGCAGCCTACAGGTTTCTACCGGCGAGCAGTACTTC. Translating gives CASSLQVSTGEQYF.

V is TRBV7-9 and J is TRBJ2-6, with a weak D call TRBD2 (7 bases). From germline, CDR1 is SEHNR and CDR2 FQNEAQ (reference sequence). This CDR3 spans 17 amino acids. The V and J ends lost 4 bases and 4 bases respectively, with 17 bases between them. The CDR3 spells CASSWGGPLGGANVLTF. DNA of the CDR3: TGTGCCAGCAGCTGGGGGGGGCCCCTGGGAGGGGCCAACGTCCTGACTTTC.

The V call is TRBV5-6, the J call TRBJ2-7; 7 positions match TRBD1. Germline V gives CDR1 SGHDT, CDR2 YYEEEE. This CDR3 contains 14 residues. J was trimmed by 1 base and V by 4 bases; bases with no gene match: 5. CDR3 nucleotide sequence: TGTGCCAGCAGCACCCAGGGGGTTTCCTACGAGCAGTACTTC. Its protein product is CASSTQGVSYEQYF.

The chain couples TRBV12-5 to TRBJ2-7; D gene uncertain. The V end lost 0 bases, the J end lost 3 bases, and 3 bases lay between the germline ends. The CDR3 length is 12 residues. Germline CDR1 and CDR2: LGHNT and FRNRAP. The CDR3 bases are TGTGCTAGTGGTTTGGTTAACTACGAGCAGTACTTC. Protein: CASGLVNYEQYF.

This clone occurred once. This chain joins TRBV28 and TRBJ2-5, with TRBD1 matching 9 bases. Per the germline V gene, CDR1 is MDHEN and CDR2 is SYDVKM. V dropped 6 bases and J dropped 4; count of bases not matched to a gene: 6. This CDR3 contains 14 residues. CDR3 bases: TGTGCCAGCAGGGCGGGACAGGGCTTAGAGACCCAGTACTTC. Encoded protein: CASRAGQGLETQYF. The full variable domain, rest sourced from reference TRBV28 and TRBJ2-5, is DVKVTQSSRYLVKRTGEKVFLECVQDMDHENMFWYRQDPGLGLRLIYFSYDVKMKEKGDIPEGYSVSREKKERFSLILESASTNQTSMYLCASRAGQGLETQYFGPGTRLLVL.

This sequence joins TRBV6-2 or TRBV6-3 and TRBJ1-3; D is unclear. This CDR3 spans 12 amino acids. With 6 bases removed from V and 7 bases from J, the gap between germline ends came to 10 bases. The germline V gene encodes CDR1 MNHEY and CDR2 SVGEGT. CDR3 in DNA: TGTGCCAGCAGCCCCGTACGGAACACCATATATTTT. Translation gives CASSPVRNTIYF.